This T cell receptor beta chain stems from a study of blood T cells in healthy people across ages. Isolation yielded PBMCs, at least 7 million per sample, in every case. Trimming shortened V by 5 bases and J by 0 bases, and 17 bases separated the two germline ends. Germline V gene lookup returns CDR1 SGHRS and CDR2 YFSETQ. This CDR3 comprises 17 residues. Whole-study results and caveats: Investigators viewed diversity estimates from one million T cells as underestimates, the study reported.

A second PCR, run for roughly 7 to 11 cycles, used a sample-barcoded 5' primer plus a J-beta primer mix. All samples yielded 2.5 million or more CDR3-containing paired-end reads. MiXCR was run by TCRdb on the 5' RACE reads, yielding one entry per CDR3 protein. The table shows 500,000 to 550,000 distinct CDR3 sequences, with 24% occurring only once. Worth noting for this clonotype: Antigen unknown.

These data were also reused for a study on T cells of mothers and their children. That work contributes: Second-PCR primer M1S introduced sample barcodes and 2-4 random nucleotides.

The genes are TRBV5-1 and TRBJ1-4; D is perhaps TRBD1 (5 bases). This sequence originates from a boy between 10 and 17 years old in good health. The sample comprised blood. The CDR3 nucleotides are TGCGCCAGCAGGCATAGGACATCCTTTGCAACTAATGAAAAACTGTTTTTT. This sequence encodes CASRHRTSFATNEKLFF.